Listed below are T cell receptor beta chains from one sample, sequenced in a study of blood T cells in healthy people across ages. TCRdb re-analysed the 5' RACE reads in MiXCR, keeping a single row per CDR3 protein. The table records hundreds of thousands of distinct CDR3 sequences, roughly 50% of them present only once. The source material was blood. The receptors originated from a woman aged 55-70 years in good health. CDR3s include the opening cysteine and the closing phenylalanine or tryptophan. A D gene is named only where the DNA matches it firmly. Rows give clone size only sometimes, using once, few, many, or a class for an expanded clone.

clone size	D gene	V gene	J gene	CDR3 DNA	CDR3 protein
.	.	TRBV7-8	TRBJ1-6	TGTGCCAGCAGCCCCCTGGGGACCAATTCACCCCTCCACTTT	CASSPLGTNSPLHF
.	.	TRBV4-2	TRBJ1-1	TGTGCCAGCAGCCAAGAATACCGACAGGTGAACACTGAAGCTTTCTTT	CASSQEYRQVNTEAFF
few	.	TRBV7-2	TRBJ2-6	TGTGCCAGCAGCCGTGTTGTAATCACAGTCTCTGGGGCCAACGTCCTGACTTTC	CASSRVVITVSGANVLTF
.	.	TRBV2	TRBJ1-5	TGTGCCAGCAAAAACAGGGCCGGAAATCAGCCCCAGCATTTT	CASKNRAGNQPQHF
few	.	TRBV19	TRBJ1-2	TGTGCCAGTAGTATTTCGGGACTGATATATGGCTACACCTTC	CASSISGLIYGYTF
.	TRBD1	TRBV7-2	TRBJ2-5	TGTGCCAGCAGCCCGAGGACAGGGGTGGGGACCCAGTACTTC	CASSPRTGVGTQYF
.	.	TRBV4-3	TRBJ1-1	TGCGCCAGCAGCCAAGTTGGCGGGAACACTGAAGCTTTCTTT	CASSQVGGNTEAFF
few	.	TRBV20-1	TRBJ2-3	TGCAGTGCTTCCAGCCCAGATACGCAGTATTTT	CSASSPDTQYF
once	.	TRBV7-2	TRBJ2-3	TGTGCCAGCAGCTTAATGTTGGTCTCTAGCACAGATACGCAGTATTTT	CASSLMLVSSTDTQYF
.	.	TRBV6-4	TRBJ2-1	TGTGCCAGCAGTGAGTTGGCGGGCAAGCGACATGAGCAGTTCTTC	CASSELAGKRHEQFF
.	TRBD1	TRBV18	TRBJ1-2	TGTGCCAGCTCACCTGGGACAGGGACTAACTATGGCTACACCTTC	CASSPGTGTNYGYTF
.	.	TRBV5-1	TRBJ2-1	TGCGCCAGCAGTAGACCCGACCAGGATGAGCAGTTCTTC	CASSRPDQDEQFF
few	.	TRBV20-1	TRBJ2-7	TGCAGTGCTAGAGATAGTAGGGGGATCTACGAGCAGTACTTC	CSARDSRGIYEQYF
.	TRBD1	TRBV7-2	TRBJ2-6	TGTGCCAGCAGCTTAAGGAGACAGGGGGCCACTGGGGCCAACGTCCTGACTTTC	CASSLRRQGATGANVLTF
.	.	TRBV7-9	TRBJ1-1	TGTGCCAGCAGCTTAGGGGCAGGACTTACTGAAGCTTTCTTT	CASSLGAGLTEAFF
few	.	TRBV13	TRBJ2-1	TGTGCCAGCAGTCCCGGAGGGGGATCCAGCTCCTACAATGAGCAGTTCTTC	CASSPGGGSSSYNEQFF
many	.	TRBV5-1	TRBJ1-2	TGCGCCAGCAGCTTAGAAAGCACGAACTATGGCTACACCTTC	CASSLESTNYGYTF
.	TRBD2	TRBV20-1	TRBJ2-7	TGCAGTGCTAGAGGCCTAGCGGGAACTTACAATGAGCAGTACTTC	CSARGLAGTYNEQYF
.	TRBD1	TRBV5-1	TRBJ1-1	TGCGCCAGCAGATACGACAGGGACACTGAAGCTTTCTTT	CASRYDRDTEAFF
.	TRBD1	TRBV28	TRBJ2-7	TGTACCAGCAGTTCGACACGGACAGGTCAGTACTTC	CTSSSTRTGQYF
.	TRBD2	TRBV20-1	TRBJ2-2	TGCAGTGCTAGAGATGAGGCTAGCGGGAACACCGGGGAGCTGTTTTTT	CSARDEASGNTGELFF
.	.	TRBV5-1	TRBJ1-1	TGCGCCAGCAGCTCCCTCAGCGTGAACACTGAAGCTTTCTTT	CASSSLSVNTEAFF
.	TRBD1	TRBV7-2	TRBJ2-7	TGTGCCAGCAGCAAGGGACAGTTCCTCTCCTACGAGCAGTACTTC	CASSKGQFLSYEQYF
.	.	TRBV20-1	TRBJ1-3	TGCAGTGCTAGAGATACAAGGGGCGGAAACACCATATATTTT	CSARDTRGGNTIYF
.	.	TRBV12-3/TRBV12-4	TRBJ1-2	TGTGCCAGCAGTCCTCAGGTGTTAGCTAACTATGGCTACACCTTC	CASSPQVLANYGYTF
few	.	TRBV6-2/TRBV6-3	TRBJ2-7	TGTGCCAGCAGTTTATCGGTCGAGCAGTACTTC	CASSLSVEQYF
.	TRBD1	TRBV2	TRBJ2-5	TGTGCCGGAGGACAGGAAGAGACCCAGTACTTC	CAGGQEETQYF
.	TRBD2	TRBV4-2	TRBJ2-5	TGTGCCAGAAGCCAAGTAACTAGCGACGGGGAGACCCAGTACTTC	CARSQVTSDGETQYF
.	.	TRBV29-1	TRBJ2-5	TGCACCGTACTGGGTGGATCCGAGACCTACAATGAGCAGTACTTC	CTVLGGSETYNEQYF
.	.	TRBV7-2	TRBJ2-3	TGTGCCAGCAGCTTACGGCATAGCACAGATACGCAGTATTTT	CASSLRHSTDTQYF
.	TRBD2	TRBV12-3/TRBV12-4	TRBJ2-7	TGTGCCAGCAGAGCACTAGCGGGAGGCGAGCAGTACTTC	CASRALAGGEQYF
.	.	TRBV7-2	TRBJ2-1	TGTGCCAGCAGCTTAGCGCGGGACTTAGAGCAGTTCTTC	CASSLARDLEQFF
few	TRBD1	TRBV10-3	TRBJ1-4	TGTGCCTCCGGGACAGGGGCCGAAAAACTGTTTTTT	CASGTGAEKLFF
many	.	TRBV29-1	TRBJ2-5	TGCAGCGTGTCGCCGGTCACCCAAGAGACCCAGTACTTC	CSVSPVTQETQYF
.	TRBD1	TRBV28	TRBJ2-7	TGCGCCAGCAGCCCAGGCGGACAGGGCTACGAGCAGTACTTC	CASSPGGQGYEQYF
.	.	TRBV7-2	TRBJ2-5	TGTGCCAGCAGCTCCAGGGGGGGCGGGAGGTTTGAGACCCAGTACTTC	CASSSRGGGRFETQYF
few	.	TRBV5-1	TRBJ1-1	TGCGCCAGCAGCTCCGGACGGAGGAAGAACACTGAAGCTTTCTTT	CASSSGRRKNTEAFF
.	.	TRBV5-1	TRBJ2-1	TGCGCCAGCAGCACCCTAGACGGGGGTAATGAGCAGTTCTTC	CASSTLDGGNEQFF
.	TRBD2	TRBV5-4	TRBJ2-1	TGTGCCAGCAGCCGCCCCGGGAGGGACTACAATGAGCAGTTCTTC	CASSRPGRDYNEQFF
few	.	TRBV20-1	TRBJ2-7	TGCAGTGCTAGAGTGTCCGGGAGCGCTGGCTACGAGCAGTACTTC	CSARVSGSAGYEQYF
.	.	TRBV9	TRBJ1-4	TGTGCCAGCAGCGTAGGAGGGAATGAAAAACTGTTTTTT	CASSVGGNEKLFF
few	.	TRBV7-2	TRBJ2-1	TGTGCCAGCAGCGGATCCGGAACATGGTACAATGAGCAGTTCTTC	CASSGSGTWYNEQFF
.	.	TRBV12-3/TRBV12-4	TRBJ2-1	TGTGCCAGCAGTTTGCGCGCGGCGGGGAAGCAGTTCTTC	CASSLRAAGKQFF
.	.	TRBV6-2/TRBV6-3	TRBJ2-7	TGTGCCAGCAGTCCCCGACAGTGGTATACCTACGAGCAGTACTTC	CASSPRQWYTYEQYF
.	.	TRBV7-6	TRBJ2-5	TGTGCCAGCAGCTTCTCGCCGAACAGTAGGCAAGAGACCCAGTACTTC	CASSFSPNSRQETQYF
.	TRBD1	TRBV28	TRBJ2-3	TGTGCCAGCAGTAACTGGGACAGGGGGCGTACAGATACGCAGTATTTT	CASSNWDRGRTDTQYF
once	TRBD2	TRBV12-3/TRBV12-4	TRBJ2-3	TGTGCCAGCAGTCAAAGCGGGAGGGCAATGGATACGCAGTATTTT	CASSQSGRAMDTQYF
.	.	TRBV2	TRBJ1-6	TGTGCCAGCTTAGAGGACAGTTATAATTCACCCCTCCACTTT	CASLEDSYNSPLHF
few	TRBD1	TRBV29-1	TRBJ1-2	TGCAGCGTTGAGGACAGGGTGAACTATGGCTACACCTTC	CSVEDRVNYGYTF